This T cell receptor beta chain was sequenced during a study of blood T cells in healthy people across ages. CDR1 and CDR2 from the germline V gene are ENHRY and SYGVKD. The V segment lost 6 bases and the J segment 5 bases; nucleotides outside the gene matches: 10. This CDR3 region has 14 residues. A sample-barcoded 5' primer and a J-beta primer mix were used in a second PCR of about 7 to 12 cycles. From each sample, at least 3 million paired-end reads containing CDR3 were obtained. TCRdb fed the 5' RACE reads into MiXCR, producing one record per CDR3 protein. This table holds 700,000 to 900,000 distinct CDR3 sequences, roughly 25% found once. These data were likewise used in another study, on T cells of mothers and their children. That investigation notes: Mother-child pairs who were related displayed a slightly higher overlap than unrelated pairs, a difference that was non-significant. None of the identified T cell clones proved to be persistent microchimeric clones.

V and J are TRBV10-3 and TRBJ2-7, with 7 nucleotides matching TRBD1. The clonotype originates from a boy younger than 18 in good health. Specimen: blood. The CDR3 loop is CAISYRQGGNEQYF. CDR3 nucleotides: TGTGCCATCAGCTATCGACAGGGTGGAAACGAGCAGTACTTC.